The T cell receptor (beta chain) described here comes from a study of cytomegalovirus exposure and HLA in healthy donors. Study summary: An analysis done earlier identified almost 120 million unique TCR beta sequences from about 179 million T cells.

With 60 Vbeta and 13 Jbeta primers, the PCR was carried out. The protocol was immunoSEQ multiplex PCR, while the TCRdb copy is restricted to in-frame clones and leaves out a portion. The data hold 150,000 or so clones, with around 80% observed a single time. The source material was PBMCs. The sequence was obtained from a man aged 25-40 years in good health and CMV-seropositive.

The CDR3 protein is CASSYDGTGWSYEQYF. CDR3 DNA: TGCGCCAGCAGCTACGACGGGACAGGGTGGTCCTACGAGCAGTACTTC. The rearrangement joins TRBV5-1 to TRBJ2-7; 9 bases map to TRBD1. The J segment lost 1 base and the V segment lost 3 bases, leaving 8 bases of the junction unmatched. This CDR3 comprises 16 residues. Germline lookup yields CDR1 SGHRS and CDR2 YFSETQ.